This T cell receptor beta chain originates from a study of T cells in Graves' hyperthyroidism and ophthalmopathy. Across the whole study: Peripheral blood was taken when the disease was first diagnosed, before any treatment began. General study findings and limits: Stable hyperthyroidism was told apart from ophthalmopathy by a model built on 13 V-J features.

CDR1 is SGHRS, CDR2 YFSETQ, per germline. The CDR3 runs to 13 residues. The ends were cut back, 0 bases at V and 6 bases at J, with 9 bases in the middle. Concerning this clonotype: As yet, its antigen is unknown.

It was RNA transcripts that yielded the amplified TCR beta CDR3 regions. HTBI primers were the set used in a first-round RT-PCR of the TCR CDR3. TCRdb itself ran the multiplex PCR reads through MiXCR, one entry per CDR3 protein. The table has 650,000 to 850,000 distinct CDR3 sequences, 18% seen once; the top ten hold 16%. The sequence derives from a woman aged 45-65 years with Graves' hyperthyroidism that later progressed to Graves' ophthalmopathy. The sequencing input was blood. The chain uses TRBV5-1 and TRBJ1-1; D not resolved. This CDR3 reads CASSLVGISEAFF. The CDR3 bases are TGCGCCAGCAGCTTGGTCGGCATCTCTGAAGCTTTCTTT. The full variable domain, with the rest looked up from reference TRBV5-1 and TRBJ1-1, is KAGVTQTPRYLIKTRGQQVTLSCSPISGHRSVSWYQQTPGQGLQFLFEYFSETQRNKGNFPGRFSGRQFSNSRSEMNVSTLELGDSALYLCASSLVGISEAFFGQGTRLTVV.